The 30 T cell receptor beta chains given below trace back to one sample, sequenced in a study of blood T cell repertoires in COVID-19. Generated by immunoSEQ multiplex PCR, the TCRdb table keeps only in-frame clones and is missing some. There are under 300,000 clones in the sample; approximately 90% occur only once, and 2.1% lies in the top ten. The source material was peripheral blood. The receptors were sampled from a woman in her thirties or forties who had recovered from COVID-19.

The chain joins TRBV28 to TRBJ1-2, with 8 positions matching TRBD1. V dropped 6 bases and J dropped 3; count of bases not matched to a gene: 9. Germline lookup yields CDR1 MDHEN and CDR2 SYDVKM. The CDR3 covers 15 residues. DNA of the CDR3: TGTGCCAGCAGCCCCCGGACAGGGCGCTACTATGGCTACACCTTC. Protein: CASSPRTGRYYGYTF.

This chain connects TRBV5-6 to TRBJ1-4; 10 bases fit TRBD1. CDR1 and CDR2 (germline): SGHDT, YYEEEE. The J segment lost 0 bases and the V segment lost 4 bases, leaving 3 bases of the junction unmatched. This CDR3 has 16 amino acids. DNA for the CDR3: TGTGCCAGCAGCCGGGACAGGGGTGCAACTAATGAAAAACTGTTTTTT. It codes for CASSRDRGATNEKLFF.

CDR3 residues: CASSPTRNTEAFF. The CDR3 DNA reads as TGTGCCAGCAGCCCCACAAGGAACACTGAAGCTTTCTTT. V usage is TRBV3-1 (or the pseudogene TRBV3-2) and J usage is TRBJ1-1; D gene unclear. Trimming left V 4 bases short and J 1 base short, with 7 bases between. Germline loops: CDR1 LGHDT, CDR2 YNNKEL (reference sequence). CDR3 length equals 13 residues.

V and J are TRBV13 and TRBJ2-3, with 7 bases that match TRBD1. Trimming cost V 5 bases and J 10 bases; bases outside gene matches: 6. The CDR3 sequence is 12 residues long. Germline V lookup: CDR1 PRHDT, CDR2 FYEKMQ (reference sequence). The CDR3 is CASSLTGTAQYF. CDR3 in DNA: TGTGCCAGCAGCCTAACCGGGACAGCGCAGTATTTT.

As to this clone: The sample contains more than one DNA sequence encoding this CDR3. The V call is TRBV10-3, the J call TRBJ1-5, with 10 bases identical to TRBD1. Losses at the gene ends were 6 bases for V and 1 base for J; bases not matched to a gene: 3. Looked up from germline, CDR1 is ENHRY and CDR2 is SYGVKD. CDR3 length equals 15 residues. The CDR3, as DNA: TGTGCCATCAGGGCGGGACAGGGGAGCAATCAGCCCCAGCATTTT. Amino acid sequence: CAIRAGQGSNQPQHF.

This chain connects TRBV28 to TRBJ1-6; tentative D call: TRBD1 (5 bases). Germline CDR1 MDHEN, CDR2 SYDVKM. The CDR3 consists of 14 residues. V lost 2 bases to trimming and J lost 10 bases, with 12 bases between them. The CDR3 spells CASSLRQYRSPLHF. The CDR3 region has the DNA TGTGCCAGCAGTTTAAGACAGTATCGGTCACCCCTCCACTTT.

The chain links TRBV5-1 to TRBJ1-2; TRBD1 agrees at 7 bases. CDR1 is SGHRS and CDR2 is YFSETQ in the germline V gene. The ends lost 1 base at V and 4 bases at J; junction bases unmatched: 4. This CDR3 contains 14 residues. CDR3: CASSLTGDTYGYTF. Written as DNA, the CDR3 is TGCGCCAGCAGCTTGACAGGGGATACCTATGGCTACACCTTC.

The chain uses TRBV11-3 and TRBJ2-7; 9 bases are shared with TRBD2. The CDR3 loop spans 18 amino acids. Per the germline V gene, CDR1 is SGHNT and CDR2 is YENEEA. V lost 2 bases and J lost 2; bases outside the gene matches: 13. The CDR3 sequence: CASSLSGLAKEAPYEQYF. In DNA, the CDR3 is TGTGCCAGCAGCTTATCGGGACTAGCAAAAGAGGCCCCCTACGAGCAGTACTTC.

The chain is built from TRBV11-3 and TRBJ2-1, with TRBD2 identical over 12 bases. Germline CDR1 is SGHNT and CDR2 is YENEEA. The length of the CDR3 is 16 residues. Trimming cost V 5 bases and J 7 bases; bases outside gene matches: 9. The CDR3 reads CASSLRTSGAGNEQFF. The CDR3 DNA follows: TGTGCCAGCAGCCTCCGGACTAGCGGGGCGGGTAATGAGCAGTTCTTC.

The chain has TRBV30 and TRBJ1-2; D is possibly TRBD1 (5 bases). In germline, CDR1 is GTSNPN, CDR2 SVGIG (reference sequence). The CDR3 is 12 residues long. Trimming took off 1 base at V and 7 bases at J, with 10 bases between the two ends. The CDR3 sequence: CAWSGAGVGYTF. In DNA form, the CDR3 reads TGTGCCTGGAGTGGGGCGGGGGTTGGCTACACCTTC. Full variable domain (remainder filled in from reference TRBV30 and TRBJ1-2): SQTIHQWPATLVQPVGSPLSLECTVEGTSNPNLYWYRQAAGRGLQLLFYSVGIGQISSEVPQNLSASRPQDRQFILSSKKLLLSDSGFYLCAWSGAGVGYTFGSGTRLTVV.

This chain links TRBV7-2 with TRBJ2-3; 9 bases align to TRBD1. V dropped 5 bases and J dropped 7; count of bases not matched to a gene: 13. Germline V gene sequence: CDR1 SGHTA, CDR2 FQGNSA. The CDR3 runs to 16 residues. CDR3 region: CASSQNTGQGSYTQYF. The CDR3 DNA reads TGTGCCAGCAGCCAAAACACGGGACAGGGTTCATATACGCAGTATTTT.

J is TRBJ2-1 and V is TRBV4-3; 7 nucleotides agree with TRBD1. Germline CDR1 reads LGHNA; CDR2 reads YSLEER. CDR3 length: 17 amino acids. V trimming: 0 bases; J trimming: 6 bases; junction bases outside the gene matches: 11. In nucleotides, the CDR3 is TGCGCCAGCAGCCAAGATGAGGGACAGTTGATCATCAATGAGCAGTTCTTC. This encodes CASSQDEGQLIINEQFF.

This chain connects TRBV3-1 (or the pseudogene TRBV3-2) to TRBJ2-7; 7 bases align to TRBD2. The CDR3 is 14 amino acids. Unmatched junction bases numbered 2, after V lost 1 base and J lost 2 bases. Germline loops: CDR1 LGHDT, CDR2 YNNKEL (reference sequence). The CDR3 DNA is TGTGCCAGCAGCCAAGGAGGGAGGGCCTACGAGCAGTACTTC. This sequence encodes CASSQGGRAYEQYF.

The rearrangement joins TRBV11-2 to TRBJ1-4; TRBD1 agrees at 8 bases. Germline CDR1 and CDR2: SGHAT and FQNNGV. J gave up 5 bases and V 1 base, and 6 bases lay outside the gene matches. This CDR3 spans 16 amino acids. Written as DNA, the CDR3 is TGTGCCAGCAGCTTAGGGGACAGGATAATGAATGAAAAACTGTTTTTT. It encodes CASSLGDRIMNEKLFF.

The CDR3 spells CATKKRGNSGNTIYF. In nucleotides, the CDR3 is TGTGCCACCAAGAAACGCGGAAACTCTGGAAACACCATATATTTT. The chain employs TRBV19 and TRBJ1-3; D unresolved. CDR3 length: 15 residues. V lost 10 bases and J 0 bases, leaving 16 bases between the germline ends. The germline CDR1 and CDR2 sequences are LNHDA and SQIVND (reference sequence).

In DNA, the CDR3 is TGTGCCAGCAGCCAAGATGTAAGCGGGAAATACAATGAGCAGTTCTTC. Translating gives CASSQDVSGKYNEQFF. V and J are TRBV3-1 (or the pseudogene TRBV3-2) and TRBJ2-1, with 7 bases fitting TRBD2. The CDR3 sequence is 16 residues long. Trimming cost V 0 bases and J 4 bases; bases outside gene matches: 6. Looked up from germline, CDR1 is LGHDT and CDR2 is YNNKEL (reference sequence).

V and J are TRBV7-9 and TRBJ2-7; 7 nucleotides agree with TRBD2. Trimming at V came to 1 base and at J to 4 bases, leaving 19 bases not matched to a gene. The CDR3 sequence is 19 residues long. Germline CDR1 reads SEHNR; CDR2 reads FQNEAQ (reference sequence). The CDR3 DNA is TGTGCCAGCAGCTTAGGTTGGACACATGGGGAGGGGTTGATGTACGAGCAGTACTTC. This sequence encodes CASSLGWTHGEGLMYEQYF.

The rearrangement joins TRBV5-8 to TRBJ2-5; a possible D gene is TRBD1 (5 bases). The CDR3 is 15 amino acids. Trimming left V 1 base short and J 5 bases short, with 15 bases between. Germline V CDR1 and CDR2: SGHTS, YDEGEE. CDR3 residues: CASSLLRVRLETQYF. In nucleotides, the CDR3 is TGTGCCAGCAGCTTGCTCAGGGTTCGATTGGAGACCCAGTACTTC.

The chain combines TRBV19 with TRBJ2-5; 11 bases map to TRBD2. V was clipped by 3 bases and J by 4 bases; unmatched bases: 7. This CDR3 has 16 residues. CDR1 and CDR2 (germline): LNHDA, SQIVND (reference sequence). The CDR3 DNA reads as TGTGCCAGTAGTATCTATGGGCTAGCGGGAGGAGAGACCCAGTACTTC. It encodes CASSIYGLAGGETQYF.

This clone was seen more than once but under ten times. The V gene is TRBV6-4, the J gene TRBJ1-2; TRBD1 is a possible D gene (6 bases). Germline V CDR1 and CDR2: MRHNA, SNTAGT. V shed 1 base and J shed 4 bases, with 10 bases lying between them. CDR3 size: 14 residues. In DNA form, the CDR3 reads TGTGCCAGCAGTGACTTTGGGGGCAGCTATGGCTACACCTTC. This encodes CASSDFGGSYGYTF.

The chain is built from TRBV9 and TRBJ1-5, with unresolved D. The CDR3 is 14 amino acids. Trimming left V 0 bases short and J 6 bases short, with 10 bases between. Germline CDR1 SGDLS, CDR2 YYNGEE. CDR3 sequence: CASSVASDSQPQHF. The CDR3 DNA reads TGTGCCAGCAGCGTAGCTAGTGATAGTCAGCCCCAGCATTTT.

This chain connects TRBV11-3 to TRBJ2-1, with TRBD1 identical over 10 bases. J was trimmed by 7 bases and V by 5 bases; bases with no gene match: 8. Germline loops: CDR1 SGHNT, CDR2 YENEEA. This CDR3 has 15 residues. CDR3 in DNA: TGTGCCAGCAGCGCCGGGACAGGGGAAATGAATGAGCAGTTCTTC. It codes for CASSAGTGEMNEQFF.

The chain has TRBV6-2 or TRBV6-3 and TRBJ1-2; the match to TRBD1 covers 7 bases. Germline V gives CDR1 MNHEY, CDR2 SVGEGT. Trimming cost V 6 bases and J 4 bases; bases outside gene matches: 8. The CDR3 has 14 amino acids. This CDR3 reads CASSDRQGIYGYTF. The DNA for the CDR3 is TGTGCCAGCAGCGACAGACAGGGAATCTATGGCTACACCTTC.

CDR3 in amino acids: CASSVLVKTQYF. CDR3 sequence (DNA): TGTGCCAGCAGTGTTCTTGTAAAAACGCAGTATTTT. The chain is built from TRBV6-6 and TRBJ2-3, with D uncertain. V was shortened by 5 bases and J by 9 bases, with 12 bases between the two germline ends. The length of the CDR3 is 12 residues. Germline V gene lookup returns CDR1 MNHNY and CDR2 SVGAGI (reference sequence).

The CDR3 DNA reads as TGTGCCAGCAGTCAGCTGGATGGCCTAACGGCGGACATTGAAGCTTTCTTT. Its protein is CASSQLDGLTADIEAFF. This sequence joins TRBV6-6 and TRBJ1-1, with a possible D match to TRBD1 (5 bases). The CDR3 has 17 amino acids. V lost 5 bases and J lost 7, with 26 bases in between. Germline CDR1 MNHNY, CDR2 SVGAGI (reference sequence).

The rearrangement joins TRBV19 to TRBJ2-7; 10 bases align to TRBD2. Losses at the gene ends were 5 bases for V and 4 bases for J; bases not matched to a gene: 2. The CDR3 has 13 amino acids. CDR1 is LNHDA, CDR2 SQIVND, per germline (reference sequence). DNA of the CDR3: TGTGCCAGTAGTGGGACTAGCGTGTACGAGCAGTACTTC. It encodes CASSGTSVYEQYF.

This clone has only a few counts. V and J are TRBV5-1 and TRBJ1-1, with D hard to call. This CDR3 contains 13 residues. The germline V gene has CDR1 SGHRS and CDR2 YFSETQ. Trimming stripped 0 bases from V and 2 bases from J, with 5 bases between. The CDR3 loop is CASSLVVNTEAFF. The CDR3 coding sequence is TGCGCCAGCAGCTTGGTAGTAAACACTGAAGCTTTCTTT.

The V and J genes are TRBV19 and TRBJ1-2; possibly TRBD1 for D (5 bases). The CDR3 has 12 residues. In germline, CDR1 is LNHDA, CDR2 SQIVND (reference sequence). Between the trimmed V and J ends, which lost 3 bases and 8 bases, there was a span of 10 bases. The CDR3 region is CASSIKGSGYTF. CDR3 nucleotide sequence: TGTGCCAGTAGTATCAAGGGGTCAGGCTACACCTTC.

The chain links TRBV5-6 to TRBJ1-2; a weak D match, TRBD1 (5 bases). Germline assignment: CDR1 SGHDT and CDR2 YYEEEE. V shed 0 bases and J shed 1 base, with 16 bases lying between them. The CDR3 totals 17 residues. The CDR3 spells CASSLGPQGGDNYGYTF. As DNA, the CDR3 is TGTGCCAGCAGCTTGGGACCTCAGGGAGGCGATAACTATGGCTACACCTTC.

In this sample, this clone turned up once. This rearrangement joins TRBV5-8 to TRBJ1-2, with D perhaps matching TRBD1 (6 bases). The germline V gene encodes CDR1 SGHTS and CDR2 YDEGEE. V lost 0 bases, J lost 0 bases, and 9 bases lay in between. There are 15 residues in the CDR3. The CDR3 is CASSLAGVPNYGYTF. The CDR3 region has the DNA TGTGCCAGCAGCTTGGCAGGGGTACCTAACTATGGCTACACCTTC. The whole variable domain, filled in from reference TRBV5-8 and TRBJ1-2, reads EAGVTQSPTHLIKTRGQQATLRCSPISGHTSVYWYQQALGLGLQFLLWYDEGEERNRGNFPPRFSGRQFPNYSSELNVNALELEDSALYLCASSLAGVPNYGYTFGSGTRLTVV.